These T cell receptor beta chains were read from a single sample in a study of blood T cell repertoires in COVID-19. Sequencing used immunoSEQ multiplex PCR; TCRdb keeps in-frame clones, though not all of them. Counted here are 300,000 to 400,000 clones, 85% occurring once; the ten biggest clones make up over 1.5%. The specimen sequenced was PBMCs or T cells enriched from blood (not recorded which). The source is a young woman who had been exposed to COVID-19. Each CDR3 is given with its conserved first and last residue. Each record gives: V gene, J gene, CDR3 protein.

>TRBV19|TRBJ1-6
CASRVWTGPHAPLHF
>TRBV5-1|TRBJ2-7
CASSLGPGQVDEQYF
>TRBV19|TRBJ1-6
CASRGQGSYNSPLHF
>TRBV28|TRBJ2-3
CASSFGGFKADTQYF
>TRBV5-6|TRBJ2-7
CASSRGGEQYF
>TRBV6-6|TRBJ1-1
CASSWGQGTTEAFF
>TRBV18|TRBJ1-4
CASPFWGPSEKLFF
>TRBV4-3|TRBJ2-3
CASSQGGQARDTQYF
>TRBV28|TRBJ1-1
CASSPRGRGSTEAFF
>TRBV9|TRBJ1-6
CASSVASGRPNNSPLHF
>TRBV11-2|TRBJ2-5
CASSLGVAEETQYF
>TRBV5-8|TRBJ1-5
CASSLGGPEPQHF
>TRBV12-3/TRBV12-4|TRBJ1-1
CASSFVNTEAFF
>TRBV30|TRBJ1-5
CAWSVGGDQPQHF
>TRBV7-9|TRBJ1-3
CASSLAEGNTIYF
>TRBV30|TRBJ2-7
CAWSGGGSYEQYF
>TRBV18|TRBJ2-5
CASSRQGPETQYF
>TRBV2|TRBJ2-7
CASSRPGSPFEQYF
>TRBV5-1|TRBJ2-3
CASSLGRGQDTQYF
>TRBV3-1/TRBV3-2|TRBJ2-1
CASSPPLRPAYNEQFF
>TRBV28|TRBJ1-1
CASSTGGSGNTEAFF
>TRBV7-8|TRBJ2-5
CASSLDRETQYF
>TRBV2|TRBJ2-3
CAGGGGDTQYF
>TRBV27|TRBJ2-2
CASSWTGTTGELFF
>TRBV19|TRBJ1-1
CASSPGNTEAFF
>TRBV28|TRBJ1-5
CASSLAPGVNNQPQHF
>TRBV28|TRBJ2-7
CASSLGGSSEQYF
>TRBV28|TRBJ2-7
CASGGTDLGYEQYF
>TRBV5-1|TRBJ2-1
CASSFSTGGAYNEQFF
>TRBV27|TRBJ2-1
CASSLSGRASNEQFF
>TRBV28|TRBJ1-5
CASSPRSNQPQHF
>TRBV28|TRBJ1-2
CASRRGQRNYGYTF
>TRBV12-3/TRBV12-4|TRBJ1-1
CASSLAGGQLAFF
>TRBV2|TRBJ2-1
CASSEARGGFYNEQFF
>TRBV7-9|TRBJ2-7
CASSLQGGNEQYF
>TRBV15|TRBJ2-7
CATSRDQFDEQYF
>TRBV6-2/TRBV6-3|TRBJ2-7
CASSYQTGAYEQYF